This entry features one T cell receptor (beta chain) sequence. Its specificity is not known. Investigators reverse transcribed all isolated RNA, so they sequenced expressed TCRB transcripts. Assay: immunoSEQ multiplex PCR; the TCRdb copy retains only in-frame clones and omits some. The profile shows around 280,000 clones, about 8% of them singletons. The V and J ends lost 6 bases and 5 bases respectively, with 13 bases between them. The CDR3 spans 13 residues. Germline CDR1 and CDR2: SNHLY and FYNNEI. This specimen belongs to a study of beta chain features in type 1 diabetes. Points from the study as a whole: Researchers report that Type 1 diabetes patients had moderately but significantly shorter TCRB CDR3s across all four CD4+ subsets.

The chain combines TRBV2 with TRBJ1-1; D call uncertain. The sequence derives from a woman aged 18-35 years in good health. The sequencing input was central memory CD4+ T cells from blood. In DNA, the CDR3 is TGTGCCAGCAGGACCTCTATGGAGACTGAAGCTTTCTTT. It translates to CASRTSMETEAFF.